This entry is about one TCR beta chain. Sequenced by immunoSEQ multiplex PCR; TCRdb stores in-frame clones only, minus some. The sample lists 2,700 or so clones, roughly 25% occurring once. These data are taken from a study of T cells in localized non-small cell lung cancer. The CDR3 runs 13 residues. V lost 5 bases, J lost 2 bases, and 9 bases lay in between. Germline-derived CDR1 and CDR2 are KGHSH and LQKENI. This TCR was recovered from a female donor of 60 years or more with stage I lung adenocarcinoma. The chain couples TRBV18 to TRBJ2-5; D remains ambiguous. Sequenced here: lung tumor tissue, sampled before any cancer treatment. CDR3 DNA sequence: TGTGCCAGCTCATCCACTGAGCAAGAGACCCAGTACTTC. Protein sequence: CASSSTEQETQYF.